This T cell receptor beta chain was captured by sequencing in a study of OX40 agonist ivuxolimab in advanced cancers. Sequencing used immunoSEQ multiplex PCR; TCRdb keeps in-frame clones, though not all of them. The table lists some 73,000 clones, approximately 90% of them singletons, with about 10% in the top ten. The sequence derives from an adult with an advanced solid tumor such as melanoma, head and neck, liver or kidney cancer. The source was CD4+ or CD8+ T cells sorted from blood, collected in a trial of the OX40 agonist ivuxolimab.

The CDR3 DNA follows: TGTGCCAGTAGTCTTGGGGGCAATGAGCAGTTCTTC. Protein sequence: CASSLGGNEQFF. This rearrangement joins TRBV19 to TRBJ2-1, with D perhaps matching TRBD1 or TRBD2 (5 bases each). Trimming left V 5 bases short and J 6 bases short, with 8 bases between. The V gene's germline CDR1 is LNHDA and CDR2 SQIVND (reference sequence). The CDR3 extends over 12 amino acids. Combining the CDR3 with reference TRBV19 and TRBJ2-1 gives the whole variable domain DGGITQSPKYLFRKEGQNVTLSCEQNLNHDAMYWYRQDPGQGLRLIYYSQIVNDFQKGDIAEGYSVSREKKESFPLTVTSAQKNPTAFYLCASSLGGNEQFFGPGTRLTVL.